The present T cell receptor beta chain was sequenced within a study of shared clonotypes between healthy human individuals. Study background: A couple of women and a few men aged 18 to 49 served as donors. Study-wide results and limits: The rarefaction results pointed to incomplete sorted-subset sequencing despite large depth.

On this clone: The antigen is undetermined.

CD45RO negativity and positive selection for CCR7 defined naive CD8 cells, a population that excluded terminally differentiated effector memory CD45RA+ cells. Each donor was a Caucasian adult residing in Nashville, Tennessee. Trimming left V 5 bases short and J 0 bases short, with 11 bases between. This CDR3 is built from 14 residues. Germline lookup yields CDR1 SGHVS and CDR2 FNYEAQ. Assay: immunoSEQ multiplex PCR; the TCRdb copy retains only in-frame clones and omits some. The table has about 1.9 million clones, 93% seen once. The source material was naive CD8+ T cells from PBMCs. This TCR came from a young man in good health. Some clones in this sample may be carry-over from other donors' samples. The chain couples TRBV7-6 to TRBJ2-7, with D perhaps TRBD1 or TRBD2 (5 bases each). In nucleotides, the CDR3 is TGTGCCAGCAGCACGGGACCACTCTCCTACGAGCAGTACTTC. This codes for CASSTGPLSYEQYF.